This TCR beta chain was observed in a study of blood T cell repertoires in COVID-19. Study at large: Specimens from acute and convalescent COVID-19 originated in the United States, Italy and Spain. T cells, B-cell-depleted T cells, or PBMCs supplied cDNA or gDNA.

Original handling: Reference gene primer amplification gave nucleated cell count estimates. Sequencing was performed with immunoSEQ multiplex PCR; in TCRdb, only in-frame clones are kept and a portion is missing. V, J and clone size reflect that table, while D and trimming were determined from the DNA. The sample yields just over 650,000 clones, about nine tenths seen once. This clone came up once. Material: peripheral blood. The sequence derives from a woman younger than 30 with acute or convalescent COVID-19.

CDR3 sequence: CASSMRVGTEAFF. The CDR3 nucleotides read TGTGCCAGTAGTATGCGGGTTGGCACTGAAGCTTTCTTT. The chain links TRBV19 to TRBJ1-1, with D unresolved. The CDR3 consists of 13 residues. With 3 bases removed from V and 4 bases from J, the gap between germline ends came to 9 bases. Germline V gene data show CDR1 as LNHDA and CDR2 as SQIVND (reference sequence).